This TCR beta chain was found in a study of T cell changes during pregnancy in multiple sclerosis. A word on this clone: Sequence at one end of the junction differs from germline and may be a read error.

Only in-frame clones appear in the TCRdb table, and some are missing; sequencing was by immunoSEQ multiplex PCR. The repertoire holds fewer than 35,000 clones, with 75% to 95% as singletons. The germline CDR1 and CDR2 sequences are LNHDA and SQIVND (reference sequence). The CDR3 runs to 13 residues. The chain recombines TRBV19 with TRBJ2-1, with a possible D match to TRBD1 (5 bases). This clonotype was obtained from a female donor with multiple sclerosis, enrolled in a pregnancy study. The sequencing here drew on CD8+ T cells from peripheral blood mononuclear cells, taken in the second trimester of pregnancy. The CDR3 sequence: CASSLDSYNEQFF. CDR3 nucleotide sequence: TGTGCCAGTAGTCTAGACAGTTACAATGAGCAGTTCTTC.